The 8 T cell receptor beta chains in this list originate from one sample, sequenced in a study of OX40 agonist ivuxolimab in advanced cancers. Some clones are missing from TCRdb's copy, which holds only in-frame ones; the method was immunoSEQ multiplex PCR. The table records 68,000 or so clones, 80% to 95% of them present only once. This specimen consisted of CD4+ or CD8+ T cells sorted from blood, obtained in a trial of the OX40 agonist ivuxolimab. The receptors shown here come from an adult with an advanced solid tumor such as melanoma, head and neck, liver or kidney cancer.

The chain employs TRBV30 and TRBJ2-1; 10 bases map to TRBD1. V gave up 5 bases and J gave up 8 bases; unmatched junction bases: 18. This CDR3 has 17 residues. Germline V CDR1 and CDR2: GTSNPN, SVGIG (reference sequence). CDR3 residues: CAWGGNIPGQGRYEQFF. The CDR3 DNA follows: TGTGCCTGGGGTGGGAATATCCCGGGACAGGGGCGTTATGAGCAGTTCTTC.

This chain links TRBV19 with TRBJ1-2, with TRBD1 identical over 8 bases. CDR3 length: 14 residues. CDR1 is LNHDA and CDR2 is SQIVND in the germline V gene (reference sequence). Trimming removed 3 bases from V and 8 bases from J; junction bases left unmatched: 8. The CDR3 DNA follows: TGTGCCAGTAGTATCCGAACAGGGGGTGGAGGCTACACCTTC. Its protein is CASSIRTGGGGYTF.

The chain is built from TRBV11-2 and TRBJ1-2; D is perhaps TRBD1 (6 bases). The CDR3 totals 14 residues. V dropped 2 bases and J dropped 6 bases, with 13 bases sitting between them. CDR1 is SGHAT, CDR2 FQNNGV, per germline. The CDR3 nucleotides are TGTGCCAGCAGCTTAAGTGGGGCAGGGGATGGCTACACCTTC. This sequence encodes CASSLSGAGDGYTF.

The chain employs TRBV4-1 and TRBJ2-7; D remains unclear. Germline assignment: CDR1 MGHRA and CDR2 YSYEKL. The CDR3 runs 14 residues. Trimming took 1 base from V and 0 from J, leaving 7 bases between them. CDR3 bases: TGCGCCAGCAGCCAAGGACGCCTCTCCTACGAGCAGTACTTC. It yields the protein CASSQGRLSYEQYF.

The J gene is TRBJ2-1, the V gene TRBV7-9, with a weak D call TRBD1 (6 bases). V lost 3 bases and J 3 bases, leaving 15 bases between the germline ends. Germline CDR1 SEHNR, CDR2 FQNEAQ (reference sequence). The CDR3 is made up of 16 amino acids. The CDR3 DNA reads TGTGCCAGCAGCTTCCAAAGACAGGCTTACTACAATGAGCAGTTCTTC. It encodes CASSFQRQAYYNEQFF.

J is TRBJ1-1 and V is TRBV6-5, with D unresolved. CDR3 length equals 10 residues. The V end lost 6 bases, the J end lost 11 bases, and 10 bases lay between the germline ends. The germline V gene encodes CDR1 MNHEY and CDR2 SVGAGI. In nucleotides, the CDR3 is TGTGCCAGCAGCGGGAACGCGGCTTTCTTT. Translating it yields CASSGNAAFF.

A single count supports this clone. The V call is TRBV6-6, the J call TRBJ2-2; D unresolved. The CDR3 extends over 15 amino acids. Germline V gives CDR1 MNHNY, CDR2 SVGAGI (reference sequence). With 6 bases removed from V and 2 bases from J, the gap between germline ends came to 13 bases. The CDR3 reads CASSFQDPNTGELFF. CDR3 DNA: TGTGCCAGCAGCTTCCAGGATCCCAACACCGGGGAGCTGTTTTTT.

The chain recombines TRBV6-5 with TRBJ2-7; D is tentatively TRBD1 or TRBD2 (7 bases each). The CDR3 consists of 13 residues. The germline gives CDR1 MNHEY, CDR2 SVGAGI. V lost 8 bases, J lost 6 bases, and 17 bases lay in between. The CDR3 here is CASFRGGASEQYF. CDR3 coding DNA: TGTGCCAGCTTCAGGGGGGGGGCTTCCGAGCAGTACTTC.